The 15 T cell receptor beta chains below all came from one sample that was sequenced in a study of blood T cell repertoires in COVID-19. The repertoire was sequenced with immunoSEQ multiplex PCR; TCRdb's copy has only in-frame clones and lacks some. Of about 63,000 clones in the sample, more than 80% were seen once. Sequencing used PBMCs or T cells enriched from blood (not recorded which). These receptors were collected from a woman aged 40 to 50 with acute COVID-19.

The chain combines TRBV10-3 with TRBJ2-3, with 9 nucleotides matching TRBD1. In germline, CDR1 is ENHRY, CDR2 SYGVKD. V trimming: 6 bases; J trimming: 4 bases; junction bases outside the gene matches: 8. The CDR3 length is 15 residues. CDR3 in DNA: TGTGCCATCAGGGCCGGGGACAGGGTTGCAGATACGCAGTATTTT. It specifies CAIRAGDRVADTQYF.

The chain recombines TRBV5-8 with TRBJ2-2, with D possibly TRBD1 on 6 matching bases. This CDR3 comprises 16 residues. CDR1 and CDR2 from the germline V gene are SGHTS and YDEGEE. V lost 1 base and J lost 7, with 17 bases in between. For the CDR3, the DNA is TGTGCCAGCAGCTTGCGGCAGGGGACGGCTCGCGGGGAGCTGTTTTTT. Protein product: CASSLRQGTARGELFF. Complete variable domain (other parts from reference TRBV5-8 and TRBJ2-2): EAGVTQSPTHLIKTRGQQATLRCSPISGHTSVYWYQQALGLGLQFLLWYDEGEERNRGNFPPRFSGRQFPNYSSELNVNALELEDSALYLCASSLRQGTARGELFFGEGSRLTVL.

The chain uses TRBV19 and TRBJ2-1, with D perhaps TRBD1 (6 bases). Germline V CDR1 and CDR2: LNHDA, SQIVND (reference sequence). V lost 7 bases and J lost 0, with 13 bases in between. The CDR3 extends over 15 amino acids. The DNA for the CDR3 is TGTGCCAGTACCGCAGACAGGTCCTCCTACAATGAGCAGTTCTTC. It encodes CASTADRSSYNEQFF.

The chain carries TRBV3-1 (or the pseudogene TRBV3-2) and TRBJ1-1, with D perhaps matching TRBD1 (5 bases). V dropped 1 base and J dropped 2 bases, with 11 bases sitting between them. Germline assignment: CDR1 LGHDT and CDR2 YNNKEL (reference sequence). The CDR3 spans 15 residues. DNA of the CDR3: TGTGCCAGCAGCCAAGTCCTGGGGGGAAACACTGAAGCTTTCTTT. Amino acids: CASSQVLGGNTEAFF.

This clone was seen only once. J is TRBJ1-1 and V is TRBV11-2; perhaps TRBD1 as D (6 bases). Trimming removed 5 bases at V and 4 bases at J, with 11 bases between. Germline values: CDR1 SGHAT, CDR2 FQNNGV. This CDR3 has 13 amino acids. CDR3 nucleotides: TGTGCCAGCAGCGCAGGGGCCCCCACTGAAGCTTTCTTT. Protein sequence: CASSAGAPTEAFF.

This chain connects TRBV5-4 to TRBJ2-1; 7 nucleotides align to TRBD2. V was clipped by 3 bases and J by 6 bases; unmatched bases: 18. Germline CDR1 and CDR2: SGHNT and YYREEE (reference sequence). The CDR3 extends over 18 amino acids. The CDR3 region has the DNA TGTGCCAGCAGCTACGGACGGTCTCAAGCGGGACGTTCCAATGAGCAGTTCTTC. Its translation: CASSYGRSQAGRSNEQFF.

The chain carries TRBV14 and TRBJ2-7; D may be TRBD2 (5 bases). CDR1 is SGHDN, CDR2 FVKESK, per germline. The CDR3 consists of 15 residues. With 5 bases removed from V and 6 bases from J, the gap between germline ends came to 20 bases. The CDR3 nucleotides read TGTGCCAGCAGCGAAGTCCCACTGGGTAGCGCCGAGCAGTACTTC. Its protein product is CASSEVPLGSAEQYF.

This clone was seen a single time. CDR3 DNA: TGTGCCAGCAGTGGGGGGCCCCGACAGGTTCTAAACACTGAAGCTTTCTTT. As protein: CASSGGPRQVLNTEAFF. This sequence joins TRBV25-1 and TRBJ1-1; D is possibly TRBD1 (6 bases). Germline-derived CDR1 and CDR2 are MGHDK and SYGVNS. This CDR3 comprises 17 residues. The V and J ends lost 4 bases and 2 bases respectively, with 20 bases between them.

CDR3 nucleotides: TGTGCCAGCAGCTTGCCCGACAGGGCTTCACCCCTCCACTTT. It encodes CASSLPDRASPLHF. The chain recombines TRBV5-4 with TRBJ1-6, with 7 bases identical to TRBD1. This CDR3 contains 14 residues. Germline CDR1 reads SGHNT; CDR2 reads YYREEE (reference sequence). V gave up 1 base and J gave up 9 bases; unmatched junction bases: 4.

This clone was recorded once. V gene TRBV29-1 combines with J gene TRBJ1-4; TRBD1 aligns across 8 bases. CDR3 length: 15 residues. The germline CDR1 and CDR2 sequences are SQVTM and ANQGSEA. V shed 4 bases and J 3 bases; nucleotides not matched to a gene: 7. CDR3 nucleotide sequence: TGCAGCGTTGGTACAGGGGGGTCAGCTAATGAAAAACTGTTTTTT. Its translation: CSVGTGGSANEKLFF.

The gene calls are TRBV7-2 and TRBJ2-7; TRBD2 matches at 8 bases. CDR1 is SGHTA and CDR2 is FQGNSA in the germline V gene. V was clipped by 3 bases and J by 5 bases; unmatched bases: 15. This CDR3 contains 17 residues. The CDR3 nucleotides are TGTGCCAGCAGCTTCCTTACCCTCGGACTAGCCCCCCACGAGCAGTACTTC. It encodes CASSFLTLGLAPHEQYF.

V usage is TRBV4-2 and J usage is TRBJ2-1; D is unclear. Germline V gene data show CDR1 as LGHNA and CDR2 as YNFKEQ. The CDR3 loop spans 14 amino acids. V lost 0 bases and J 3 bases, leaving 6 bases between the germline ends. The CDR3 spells CASSQDTGYNEQFF. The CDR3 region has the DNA TGTGCCAGCAGCCAAGATACGGGCTACAATGAGCAGTTCTTC.

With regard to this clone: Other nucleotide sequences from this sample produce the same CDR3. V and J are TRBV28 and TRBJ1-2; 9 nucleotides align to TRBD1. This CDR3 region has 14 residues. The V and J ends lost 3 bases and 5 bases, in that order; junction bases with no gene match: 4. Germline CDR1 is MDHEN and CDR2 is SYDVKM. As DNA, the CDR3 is TGTGCCAGCAGTTTCCCGGGACAGGGATATGGCTACACCTTC. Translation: CASSFPGQGYGYTF.

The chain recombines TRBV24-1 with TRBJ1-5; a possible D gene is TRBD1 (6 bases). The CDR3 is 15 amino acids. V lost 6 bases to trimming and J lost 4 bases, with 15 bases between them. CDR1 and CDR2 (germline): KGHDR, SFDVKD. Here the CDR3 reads CATSREGGANQPQHF. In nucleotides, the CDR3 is TGTGCCACCAGTAGGGAAGGGGGGGCAAATCAGCCCCAGCATTTT.

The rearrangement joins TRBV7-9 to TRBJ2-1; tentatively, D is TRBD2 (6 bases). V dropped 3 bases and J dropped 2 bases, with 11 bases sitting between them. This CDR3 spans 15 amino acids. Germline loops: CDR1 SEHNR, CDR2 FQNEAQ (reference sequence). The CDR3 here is CASSFERRAYNEQFF. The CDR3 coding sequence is TGTGCCAGCAGCTTCGAGCGGAGGGCCTACAATGAGCAGTTCTTC.